This entry is about one T cell receptor (beta chain). What antigen it recognizes has not been identified. Base qualities are not at hand, and no much larger clone is one base apart. Per the germline V gene, SGHVS is the CDR1 and FNYEAQ is the CDR2. V is shortened by 0 bases, J by 0 bases, and the region joining them spans 12 bases. From its cysteine to its phenylalanine, the CDR3 spans 16 amino acids. Only the CDR3 part of the read is kept: 48 bases, read in frame from the first base. The data were taken from a study of blood T cells in healthy people across ages (dated by TCRdb to between 2015 and 2017). Study-level background: In model experiments, template switching captured roughly one uniquely barcoded TCR beta cDNA molecule for every two T cells. Using deep sequencing normalized with unique cDNA molecular identifiers, the study measured how TCR beta repertoire diversity changes with age. The donors were divided into four age groups: young (average approximately 15 years), middle-aged (roughly 40), aged (approximately 62) and long-lived (more than 75). To avoid experimental bias, donors of different ages were spread randomly across the sequencing lanes. The study analyzed two additional independent replicas of 1 million unique cDNA reads from the same blood draw for two donors, one aged 18 to 29 and one aged 80 or older.

Broad study findings and their caveats: Total diversity estimates from one million sequenced T cells were considered lower bounds and underestimates. The percentage of naive T cells measured by flow cytometry correlated strongly with observed TCR beta diversity. The long-lived group showed more naive CD4+ T cells, fewer expanded clones and increased TCR diversity than the aged group, suggesting age selection. Observed TCR beta diversity per million T cells fell roughly linearly with age, and a significant reduction was already apparent by age around 40. Because the CMV infection status of the donors was unknown, age-related changes in expanded clonotypes may potentially have been confounded. Since profiling was done on bulk unsorted PBMCs, naive and antigen-experienced compartments could not be conclusively compared.

The donors were around 39 Caucasian individuals from Russia, aged 6 to 90 years, who were systemically healthy. Around 10 milliliters of peripheral blood were collected from each donor into EDTA-treated Vacutainer tubes. Ficoll-Paque density-gradient centrifugation was used to isolate PBMCs, with at least 6.5 million per sample. Trizol reagent was used to extract total RNA from the PBMCs, yielding at least 5 micrograms per sample. For every donor, flow cytometry on a PBMC aliquot measured the percentage of naive CD45RAhigh/CD27high T cells. The receptor library was made with 5' RACE. The sequencer was an Illumina HiSeq 2500. A second PCR of roughly 7 to 11 cycles was performed with a sample-barcoded 5' primer and a J-beta primer mix. Each TCR beta cDNA molecule received a unique molecular identifier from a template-switch 5' adaptor carrying 12 random nucleotides. Each sample yielded at least 3 million CDR3-containing paired-end reads. First-strand cDNA synthesis was performed from all RNA using the Mint cDNA synthesis kit, with priming by a TRBC-specific oligonucleotide. After uracil-DNA glycosylase treatment, a first 18-cycle PCR used universal primers M1SS and BC2_uni_R on all cDNA. The study's own analysis went as follows. For normalization, 1 million high-quality reads, each with a distinct molecular identifier, were randomly selected from each sample. Instead of being binned into consensus sequences, reads with shared molecular identifiers were discarded. MiTCR, set to a Q25 quality threshold and the strictest error-elimination algorithm, was used for CDR3 identification, clonotype clustering and error correction. A nonparametric unseen species model using Euler transformation provided a lower-bound estimate of total TCR beta diversity. TCRdb reworked the public reads: Q25 trimming with fastp, MiXCR clone assembly, productive beta chains retained. Each entry merges the rows of one CDR3 protein and shows their most common DNA and genes. These V and J calls are TCRdb output, not the study's own analysis. Within this sample are about 640,000 distinct CDR3 sequences, with 35% to 50% of them counted one time only. The ten most abundant clones make up about 32% of the sample.

The specimen was blood. The rearrangement combines TRBV7-6 with TRBJ2-7; the best D guess is TRBD1, with 6 bases matching. This sequence was found in a man older than 75 in good health. The DNA sequence is as follows: TGTGCCAGCAGCTTAGCGCTGGGACAAAGCTCCTACGAGCAGTACTTC. Protein translation: CASSLALGQSSYEQYF.